Listed here are 30 T cell receptor beta chains from one sample, sequenced in a study of T cell changes during pregnancy in multiple sclerosis. Produced via immunoSEQ multiplex PCR; TCRdb's table is partial and in-frame only. The sample records some 40,000 clones, over 90% being singletons. Sequencing was performed on CD4+ T cells from peripheral blood mononuclear cells, taken in the second trimester of pregnancy. These receptors were obtained from a female donor with multiple sclerosis, enrolled in a pregnancy study.

This clone occurred once. The J gene is TRBJ2-5, the V gene TRBV7-6; 10 positions match TRBD2. After removal of 4 bases from V and 6 bases from J, the junction contained 5 bases not matched to a gene. The CDR3 totals 14 residues. The germline gives CDR1 SGHVS, CDR2 FNYEAQ. The CDR3 DNA reads as TGTGCCAGCAGCTCCGATAGCGGGGGGAAGACCCAGTACTTC. Translated, it gives CASSSDSGGKTQYF.

V gene TRBV20-1 combines with J gene TRBJ1-2, with 7 bases aligning to TRBD1. J lost 4 bases, V lost 7 bases, and 3 bases had no gene match. Looked up from germline, CDR1 is DFQATT and CDR2 is SNEGSKA (reference sequence). The length of the CDR3 is 11 residues. CDR3 sequence (DNA): TGCAGTGAGGGGGACAGCTATGGCTACACCTTC. Amino acids: CSEGDSYGYTF.

The J gene is TRBJ2-7, the V gene TRBV6-1; D is ambiguous. The V and J ends lost 2 bases and 4 bases respectively, with 6 bases between them. The germline V gene encodes CDR1 MNHNS and CDR2 SASEGT. The CDR3 loop spans 12 amino acids. The CDR3 DNA sequence: TGTGCCAGCAGTGAACGTAGATACGAGCAGTACTTC. The encoded protein is CASSERRYEQYF.

This chain connects TRBV6-5 to TRBJ1-2, with 8 bases that match TRBD1. From germline, CDR1 is MNHEY and CDR2 SVGAGI. V lost 5 bases to trimming and J lost 5 bases; unmatched junction nucleotides: 7. This CDR3 has 14 residues. The CDR3 here is CASSIRGQEYGYTF. CDR3 nucleotides: TGTGCCAGCAGTATCAGGGGGCAGGAGTATGGCTACACCTTC.

The rearrangement uses TRBV7-3 and TRBJ1-2; maybe TRBD1 (5 bases). The CDR3 has 13 residues. Between the trimmed V and J ends, which lost 5 bases and 6 bases, there was a span of 13 bases. The germline V gene encodes CDR1 SGHTA and CDR2 FQGTGA. The DNA of the CDR3 is TGTGCCAGCAGCAGGGGAACGGGAGATGGCTACACCTTC. Amino acids: CASSRGTGDGYTF.

This rearrangement joins TRBV7-7 to TRBJ1-1; D possibly corresponds to TRBD1 (5 bases). The germline V gene encodes CDR1 SSHAT and CDR2 FNYEAQ (reference sequence). The CDR3 loop spans 13 amino acids. V dropped 5 bases and J dropped 1 base, with 8 bases sitting between them. The DNA of the CDR3 is TGTGCCAGCAGCCAAGACAGGAACACTGAAGCTTTCTTT. Translation: CASSQDRNTEAFF.

The chain employs TRBV19 and TRBJ1-1, with unresolved D. Germline V lookup: CDR1 LNHDA, CDR2 SQIVND (reference sequence). The CDR3 spans 15 residues. Trimming stripped 5 bases from V and 1 base from J, with 14 bases between. The CDR3 reads CASSRSSIKNTEAFF. Here the CDR3 DNA reads TGTGCCAGTAGTCGGTCATCCATAAAGAACACTGAAGCTTTCTTT.

The V and J genes are TRBV2 and TRBJ1-1, with TRBD1 as a possible D gene (5 bases). The CDR3 spans 14 residues. Trimming took off 4 bases at V and 3 bases at J, with 12 bases between the two ends. Germline CDR1 and CDR2: SNHLY and FYNNEI. In DNA form, the CDR3 reads TGTGCCAGCAGTGCTCCAGGGAGGGACACTGAAGCTTTCTTT. Its translation: CASSAPGRDTEAFF. The whole variable domain, remainder taken from reference TRBV2 and TRBJ1-1, is EPEVTQTPSHQVTQMGQEVILRCVPISNHLYFYWYRQILGQKVEFLVSFYNNEISEKSEIFDDQFSVERPDGSNFTLKIRSTKLEDSAMYFCASSAPGRDTEAFFGQGTRLTVV.

The chain recombines TRBV7-3 with TRBJ2-7; 7 bases align to TRBD1. The CDR3 is 12 residues long. V was pared by 2 bases and J by 7 bases, with 2 bases of the junction left unmatched. Germline CDR1 SGHTA, CDR2 FQGTGA. DNA of the CDR3: TGTGCCAGCAGCTTAGAACAGGGGGAGCAGTACTTC. It specifies CASSLEQGEQYF.

The chain recombines TRBV4-1 with TRBJ1-3, with D possibly TRBD1 on 5 matching bases. Germline V gene lookup returns CDR1 MGHRA and CDR2 YSYEKL. This CDR3 contains 16 residues. V was shortened by 1 base and J by 4 bases, with 14 bases between the two germline ends. CDR3 sequence reads: CASSQVSQGGGNTIYF. CDR3 coding DNA: TGCGCCAGCAGCCAAGTTTCCCAGGGAGGAGGAAACACCATATATTTT.

The gene calls are TRBV28 and TRBJ1-3, with 7 bases lining up with TRBD1. Trimming removed 2 bases from V and 2 bases from J; junction bases left unmatched: 12. In germline, CDR1 is MDHEN, CDR2 SYDVKM. This CDR3 contains 18 residues. The CDR3 DNA follows: TGTGCCAGCAGTTTACCGCCGAACAGGGGAGGAACTGGAAACACCATATATTTT. This gives the protein CASSLPPNRGGTGNTIYF.

The J gene is TRBJ2-2, the V gene TRBV5-1; a possible D gene is TRBD1 (6 bases). Trimming pared 2 bases from V and 5 bases from J, leaving 10 bases between. The CDR3 has 14 amino acids. Germline assignment: CDR1 SGHRS and CDR2 YFSETQ. In nucleotides, the CDR3 is TGCGCCAGCAGCTTACAGGGAAGGACCGGGGAGCTGTTTTTT. The encoded protein is CASSLQGRTGELFF.

The J gene is TRBJ2-7, the V gene TRBV2; 10 bases align to TRBD1. With V trimmed by 4 bases and J by 3 bases, 3 bases remained unmatched. CDR1 is SNHLY and CDR2 is FYNNEI in the germline V gene. The CDR3 sequence is 14 residues long. The DNA for the CDR3 is TGTGCCAGCAGTGGGGGACAGGGGCACTACGAGCAGTACTTC. Protein: CASSGGQGHYEQYF.

The rearrangement links TRBV6-1 to TRBJ2-7; D possibly corresponds to TRBD2 (5 bases). Germline loops: CDR1 MNHNS, CDR2 SASEGT. Trimming cost V 3 bases and J 5 bases, with 11 bases left between them. This CDR3 has 13 residues. The DNA of the CDR3 is TGTGCCAGCAGTGATGAGGGCTACAACGAGCAGTACTTC. It specifies CASSDEGYNEQYF.

The rearrangement uses TRBV7-9 and TRBJ1-1, with D possibly being TRBD1 (5 bases). Trimming left V 3 bases short and J 1 base short, with 9 bases between. The CDR3 is 14 residues long. From germline, CDR1 is SEHNR and CDR2 FQNEAQ (reference sequence). The DNA for the CDR3 is TGTGCCAGCAGCTTTACGGGGGGGAACACTGAAGCTTTCTTT. Its protein product is CASSFTGGNTEAFF.

The chain carries TRBV19 and TRBJ1-1; D gene uncertain. This CDR3 spans 15 amino acids. CDR1 is LNHDA and CDR2 is SQIVND in the germline V gene (reference sequence). V was pared by 3 bases and J by 1 base, with 12 bases between. The CDR3 nucleotides read TGTGCCAGTAGTATCGGCCGGGTGGAGAACACTGAAGCTTTCTTT. Amino acid sequence: CASSIGRVENTEAFF.

The chain uses TRBV6-5 and TRBJ2-1; 8 bases fit TRBD1. From germline, CDR1 is MNHEY and CDR2 SVGAGI. CDR3 length: 14 residues. The junction had 2 bases not matched to a gene; V was cut back by 6 bases and J by 1 base. The CDR3 reads CASRQGGSYNEQFF. For the CDR3, the DNA is TGTGCCAGCAGACAGGGGGGATCCTACAATGAGCAGTTCTTC.

This clone has only one observation. The chain uses TRBV19 and TRBJ1-2; the D gene is possibly TRBD1 (5 bases). V was clipped by 7 bases and J by 2 bases, with 11 bases between them. Germline CDR1 LNHDA, CDR2 SQIVND (reference sequence). The CDR3 is 13 amino acids. In DNA form, the CDR3 reads TGTGCCAGTAACCCGACAGAAAACTATGGCTACACCTTC. This translates into CASNPTENYGYTF.

In its sample, this clone was seen once. The V call is TRBV9, the J call TRBJ1-6, with 7 bases matching TRBD1. V was clipped by 3 bases and J by 7 bases; unmatched bases: 7. Germline V CDR1 and CDR2: SGDLS, YYNGEE. This CDR3 contains 15 residues. CDR3 in amino acids: CASSAGTASNSPLHF. In DNA, the CDR3 is TGTGCCAGCAGCGCCGGGACAGCCTCCAATTCACCCCTCCACTTT.

The V call is TRBV5-1, the J call TRBJ1-2; a weak D match, TRBD1 (6 bases). Germline V gene data show CDR1 as SGHRS and CDR2 as YFSETQ. The length of the CDR3 is 13 residues. V lost 3 bases and J 3 bases, leaving 9 bases between the germline ends. The CDR3 loop is CASSSAGDYGYTF. CDR3 coding DNA: TGCGCCAGCAGCTCCGCAGGGGACTATGGCTACACCTTC.

This clone was detected once. The chain employs TRBV28 and TRBJ1-1; TRBD1 agrees at 7 bases. The CDR3 totals 13 residues. Germline CDR1 and CDR2: MDHEN and SYDVKM. V lost 6 bases to trimming and J lost 3 bases; unmatched junction nucleotides: 4. CDR3 nucleotide sequence: TGTGCCAGCAGACTAACAGGGGACACTGAAGCTTTCTTT. This translates into CASRLTGDTEAFF.

The chain uses TRBV28 and TRBJ2-3; 14 positions match TRBD2. Germline CDR1 reads MDHEN; CDR2 reads SYDVKM. The CDR3 has 15 amino acids. With 6 bases clipped from V and 6 bases from J, the junction kept 5 bases outside the gene matches. CDR3 sequence: CASRGGTSGSDTQYF. CDR3 nucleotides: TGTGCCAGCAGGGGCGGGACTAGCGGGAGTGATACGCAGTATTTT.

CDR3 residues: CASSQDFSGRAIYEQYF. As DNA, the CDR3 is TGTGCCAGCAGCCAAGATTTTTCCGGGAGGGCCATCTACGAGCAGTACTTC. The genes are TRBV14 and TRBJ2-7; 8 bases are a match to TRBD2. This CDR3 has 17 amino acids. CDR1 is SGHDN, CDR2 FVKESK, per germline. V lost 0 bases to trimming and J lost 3 bases; unmatched junction nucleotides: 10.

V and J are TRBV5-1 and TRBJ1-1; TRBD1 agrees at 8 bases. Germline V gene data show CDR1 as SGHRS and CDR2 as YFSETQ. The CDR3 is made up of 16 amino acids. V shed 4 bases and J 2 bases; nucleotides not matched to a gene: 10. CDR3 sequence reads: CASSPGDRSLNTEAFF. CDR3 DNA sequence: TGCGCCAGCAGCCCCGGGGACAGGTCCTTAAACACTGAAGCTTTCTTT.

The CDR3 sequence is CASSLQGQGLYEQYF. Here the CDR3 DNA reads TGTGCCAGCAGTTTACAGGGACAGGGACTTTACGAGCAGTACTTC. This chain connects TRBV27 to TRBJ2-7, with TRBD1 matching 9 bases. Germline trimming cut 2 bases from V and 4 bases from J; bases unmatched to any gene: 6. The CDR3 sequence is 15 residues long. The germline gives CDR1 MNHEY, CDR2 SMNVEV (reference sequence).

The V and J genes are TRBV2 and TRBJ2-2, with TRBD2 as a possible D gene (5 bases). CDR1 and CDR2 from the germline V gene are SNHLY and FYNNEI. The V gene lost 11 bases and the J gene lost 4 bases, with 17 bases spanning the gap. The length of the CDR3 is 14 residues. CDR3 DNA sequence: TGTGCCTCCCGAGAGCCCCGGGGCACCGGGGAGCTGTTTTTT. Protein: CASREPRGTGELFF.

The genes are TRBV2 and TRBJ2-1; maybe TRBD2 (6 bases). CDR1 SNHLY and CDR2 FYNNEI come from the germline V gene. V lost 5 bases to trimming and J lost 0 bases, with 11 bases between them. The CDR3 contains 15 residues. The CDR3 nucleotides are TGTGCCAGCAGTCAGACTAGAGGCTCCTACAATGAGCAGTTCTTC. Translating gives CASSQTRGSYNEQFF.

The gene calls are TRBV7-2 and TRBJ1-3, with D maybe TRBD1 (6 bases). CDR3 length: 15 residues. Trimming stripped 1 base from V and 4 bases from J, with 11 bases between. From germline, CDR1 is SGHTA and CDR2 FQGNSA. CDR3 region: CASSLVGGPGNTIYF. CDR3 nucleotide sequence: TGTGCCAGCAGCTTAGTCGGGGGGCCGGGAAACACCATATATTTT.

A single count supports this clone. The gene calls are TRBV2 and TRBJ1-1; 9 bases line up with TRBD1. The ends lost 5 bases at V and 7 bases at J; junction bases unmatched: 8. The CDR3 is 14 amino acids. Germline V gene lookup returns CDR1 SNHLY and CDR2 FYNNEI. CDR3 sequence (DNA): TGTGCCAGCAGTACGGCCCTGGGACAGGGTGAAGCTTTCTTT. Amino acids: CASSTALGQGEAFF.

A single count supports this clone. The chain uses TRBV18 and TRBJ1-4, with D perhaps TRBD1 (6 bases). Per the germline V gene, CDR1 is KGHSH and CDR2 is LQKENI. V lost 6 bases, J lost 8 bases, and 13 bases lay in between. The CDR3 sequence is 13 residues long. The DNA for the CDR3 is TGTGCCAGCTCCCGAGGGGGGGACGAAAAACTGTTTTTT. This codes for CASSRGGDEKLFF.